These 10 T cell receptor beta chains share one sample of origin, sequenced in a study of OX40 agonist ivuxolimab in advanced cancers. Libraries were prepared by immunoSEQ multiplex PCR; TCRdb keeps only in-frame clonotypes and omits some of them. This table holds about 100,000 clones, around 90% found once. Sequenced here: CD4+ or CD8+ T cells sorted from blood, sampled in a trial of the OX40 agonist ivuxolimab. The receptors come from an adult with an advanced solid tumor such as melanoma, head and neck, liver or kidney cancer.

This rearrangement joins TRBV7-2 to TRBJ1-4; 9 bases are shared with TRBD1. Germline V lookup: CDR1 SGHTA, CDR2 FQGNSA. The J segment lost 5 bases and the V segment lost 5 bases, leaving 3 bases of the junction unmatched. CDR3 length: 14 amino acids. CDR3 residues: CASSAGTGNEKLFF. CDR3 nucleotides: TGTGCCAGCAGCGCCGGGACAGGGAATGAAAAACTGTTTTTT. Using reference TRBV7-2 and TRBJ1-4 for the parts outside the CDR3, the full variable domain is GAGVSQSPSNKVTEKGKDVELRCDPISGHTALYWYRQSLGQGLEFLIYFQGNSAPDKSGLPSDRFSAERTGGSVSTLTIQRTQQEDSAVYLCASSAGTGNEKLFFGSGTQLSVL.

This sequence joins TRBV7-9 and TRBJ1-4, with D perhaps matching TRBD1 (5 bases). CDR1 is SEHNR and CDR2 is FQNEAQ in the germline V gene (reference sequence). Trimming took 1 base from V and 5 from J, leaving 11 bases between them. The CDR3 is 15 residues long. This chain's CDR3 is CASSLVGGLNEKLFF. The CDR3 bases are TGTGCCAGCAGCTTAGTTGGGGGATTGAATGAAAAACTGTTTTTT.

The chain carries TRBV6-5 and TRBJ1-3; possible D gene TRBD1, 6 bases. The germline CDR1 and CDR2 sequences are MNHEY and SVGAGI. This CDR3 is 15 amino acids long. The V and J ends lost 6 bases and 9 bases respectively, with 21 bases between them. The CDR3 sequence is CASSQGPPSLGTIYF. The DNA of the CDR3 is TGTGCCAGCAGCCAGGGGCCCCCGTCTTTGGGCACCATATATTTT.

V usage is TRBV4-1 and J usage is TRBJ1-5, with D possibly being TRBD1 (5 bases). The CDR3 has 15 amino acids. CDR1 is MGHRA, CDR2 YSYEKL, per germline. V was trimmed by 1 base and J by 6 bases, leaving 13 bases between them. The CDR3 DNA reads TGCGCCAGCAGCCAAGCGGGGAACGGGGGTCAGCCCCAGCATTTT. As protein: CASSQAGNGGQPQHF.

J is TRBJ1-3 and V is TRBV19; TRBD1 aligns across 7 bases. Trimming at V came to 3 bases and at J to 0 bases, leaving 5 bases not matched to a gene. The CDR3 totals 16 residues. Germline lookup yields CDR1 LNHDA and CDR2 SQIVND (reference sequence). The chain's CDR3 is CASSIRQGRSGNTIYF. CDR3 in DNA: TGTGCCAGTAGTATCCGACAGGGACGCTCTGGAAACACCATATATTTT.

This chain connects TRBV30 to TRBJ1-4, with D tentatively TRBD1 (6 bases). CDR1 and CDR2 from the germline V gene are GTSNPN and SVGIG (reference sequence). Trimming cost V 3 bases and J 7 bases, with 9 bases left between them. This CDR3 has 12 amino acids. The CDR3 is CAWRQGSEKLFF. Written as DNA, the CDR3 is TGTGCCTGGAGACAGGGAAGTGAAAAACTGTTTTTT.

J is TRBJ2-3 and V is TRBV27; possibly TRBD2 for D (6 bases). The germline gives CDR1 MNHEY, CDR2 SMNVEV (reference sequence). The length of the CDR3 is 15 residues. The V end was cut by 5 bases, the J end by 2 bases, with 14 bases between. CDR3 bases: TGTGCCAGCAGTCAACTTAGCGGAACCACAGATACGCAGTATTTT. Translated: CASSQLSGTTDTQYF.

DNA for the CDR3: TGTGCCAGCAGCTGGAGGCAGGGCCCCTACGAGCAGTACTTC. Translation gives CASSWRQGPYEQYF. V is TRBV5-8 and J is TRBJ2-7; D possibly matches TRBD1 or TRBD2 (5 bases each). V was shortened by 3 bases and J by 2 bases, with 12 bases between the two germline ends. Germline V gene sequence: CDR1 SGHTS, CDR2 YDEGEE. The CDR3 has 14 residues.

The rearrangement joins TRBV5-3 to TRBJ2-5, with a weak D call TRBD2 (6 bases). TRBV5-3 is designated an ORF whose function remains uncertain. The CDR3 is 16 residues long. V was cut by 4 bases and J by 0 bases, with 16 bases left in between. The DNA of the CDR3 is TGTGCCAGAAGCAACGGGCGGGACGAGTACCAAGAGACCCAGTACTTC. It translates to CARSNGRDEYQETQYF.

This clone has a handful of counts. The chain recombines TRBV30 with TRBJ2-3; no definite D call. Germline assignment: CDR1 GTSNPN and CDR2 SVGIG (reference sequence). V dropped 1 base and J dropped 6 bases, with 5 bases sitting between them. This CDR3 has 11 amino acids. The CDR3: CAWSGRDTQYF. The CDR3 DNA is TGTGCCTGGAGTGGTAGGGATACGCAGTATTTT.